The clone carrying this T cell receptor (beta chain) appeared many times. What it binds is not known. This entry belongs to a study of CD8+CD57+ T cells in acquired aplastic anemia. Study overall: The mean DNA yield obtained from sorted CD4+ and CD8+ cells came to around 3 ug.

The study profiled TCR beta VDJ and CDR3 using genomic DNA as template. Each CDR3 protein is one row after TCRdb ran MiXCR on the reads. Of approximately 300,000 distinct CDR3 sequences in the sample, roughly 61% were seen once. The germline V gene has CDR1 SGHDN and CDR2 FVKESK. The CDR3 loop spans 13 amino acids. V gave up 1 base and J gave up 9 bases, with 12 bases separating them. Patients picked for sequencing had shown CD8+CD57+ cell expansion detected by flow cytometry. Every patient was diagnosed with severe acquired aplastic anemia. All patients were therapy-naive when blood was sampled. General study findings and limits: Around 27 CD8+ CDR3 sequences occurred in both the patients and the controls.

Sequencing was performed on sorted CD4+, CD8+, or CD8+CD57+ T cells (not recorded which) from PBMCs. This TCR was sampled from a human donor with aplastic anemia. The chain couples TRBV14 to TRBJ1-2; the D is unclear. The CDR3 sequence: CASSQAGRNRYTF. The DNA of the CDR3 is TGTGCCAGCAGCCAAGCTGGACGGAACCGCTACACCTTC.